The 32 T cell receptor beta chains below were found in one sample sequenced in a study of CD8 T cells in Susac syndrome. The RNA input was about 0.45 to 1 ug, and it was reverse transcribed with random hexamers. TCRdb independently ran MiXCR on the immunoSEQ multiplex PCR reads; one entry per CDR3 protein. The sample yields roughly 80,000 distinct CDR3 sequences, approximately 93% seen once. Sequenced material: CD8+ T cells from PBMCs. The source is a human donor with Susac syndrome.

The rearrangement joins TRBV14 to TRBJ2-7; D uncertain. Germline CDR1 reads SGHDN; CDR2 reads FVKESK. CDR3 length equals 14 residues. The ends were cut back, 3 bases at V and 5 bases at J, with 14 bases in the middle. CDR3 sequence reads: CASSHPSQFHEQYF. CDR3 nucleotides: TGTGCCAGCAGCCACCCCAGTCAGTTCCACGAGCAGTACTTC.

This clonotype was seen just once. CDR3 in amino acids: CASRPPGTSPRDTQYF. In DNA form, the CDR3 reads TGTGCCAGCAGACCCCCTGGGACTAGCCCCCGGGATACGCAGTATTTT. The chain links TRBV28 to TRBJ2-3, with 9 bases identical to TRBD2. The germline V gene encodes CDR1 MDHEN and CDR2 SYDVKM. V was pared by 6 bases and J by 6 bases, with 13 bases of the junction left unmatched. This CDR3 is 16 amino acids long.

The chain employs TRBV4-1 and TRBJ2-5; 8 bases are a match to TRBD1. Germline CDR1 and CDR2: MGHRA and YSYEKL. Trimming cost V 3 bases and J 5 bases; bases outside gene matches: 11. The CDR3 length is 16 residues. The CDR3 region has the DNA TGCGCCAGCAGCCACGTCGGACAGGGCCAGGGGGAGACCCAGTACTTC. Translating gives CASSHVGQGQGETQYF.

The chain has TRBV7-9 and TRBJ2-2; D may be TRBD1 (5 bases). The CDR3 runs to 14 residues. Germline-derived CDR1 and CDR2 are SEHNR and FQNEAQ (reference sequence). Trimming removed 1 base at V and 5 bases at J, with 8 bases between. In DNA, the CDR3 is TGTGCCAGCAGCTTAGTGACAGAAACCGGGGAGCTGTTTTTT. Its protein product is CASSLVTETGELFF.

The V gene is TRBV6-2 or TRBV6-3, the J gene TRBJ2-3; tentatively, D is TRBD1 (5 bases). Germline lookup yields CDR1 MNHEY and CDR2 SVGEGT. Trimming took 5 bases from V and 4 from J, leaving 16 bases between them. The CDR3 totals 15 residues. The CDR3 nucleotides are TGTGCCAGCAGTATGGGGCTCGTTTCACCAGATACGCAGTATTTT. Protein: CASSMGLVSPDTQYF.

This clonotype was observed a few times. V is TRBV12-5 and J is TRBJ2-7; possibly TRBD2 for D (6 bases). CDR1 is LGHNT, CDR2 FRNRAP, per germline. V was cut by 6 bases and J by 4 bases, with 7 bases left in between. The CDR3 length is 11 residues. The CDR3 is CASGGGYEQYF. The CDR3 coding sequence is TGTGCTAGTGGCGGGGGTTACGAGCAGTACTTC.

The chain has TRBV5-1 and TRBJ2-2; D uncertain. CDR1 is SGHRS and CDR2 is YFSETQ in the germline V gene. V lost 7 bases, J lost 0 bases, and 16 bases lay in between. This CDR3 region has 16 residues. The DNA for the CDR3 is TGCGCCAGCGATCCGACTGACACCGCGAACACCGGGGAGCTGTTTTTT. Translation gives CASDPTDTANTGELFF.

The V gene is TRBV7-9, the J gene TRBJ1-6; D perhaps matches TRBD1 (6 bases). Germline loops: CDR1 SEHNR, CDR2 FQNEAQ (reference sequence). CDR3 length: 16 amino acids. The germline V and J ends were trimmed by 4 bases and 0 bases, with 10 bases remaining between them. The CDR3 DNA is TGTGCCAGCAGCTCCCCAGGGGACTCCTATAATTCACCCCTCCACTTT. Residues: CASSSPGDSYNSPLHF.

This clonotype was seen just once. CDR3 loop: CASSLGSFNSPLHF. The CDR3 bases are TGTGCCAGCAGTTTGGGCAGTTTTAATTCACCCCTCCACTTT. The chain links TRBV27 to TRBJ1-6, with D uncertain. Per germline, CDR1 MNHEY and CDR2 SMNVEV (reference sequence). Trimming took 3 bases from V and 6 from J, leaving 9 bases between them. CDR3 length: 14 amino acids.

The gene calls are TRBV5-8 and TRBJ2-3, with D possibly TRBD2 on 5 matching bases. V was shortened by 2 bases and J by 7 bases, with 11 bases between the two germline ends. From germline, CDR1 is SGHTS and CDR2 YDEGEE. The CDR3 is made up of 13 amino acids. This CDR3 reads CASSLSGEYTQYF. The CDR3 DNA sequence: TGTGCCAGCAGCTTATCCGGGGAATATACGCAGTATTTT. Together with reference TRBV5-8 and TRBJ2-3, the CDR3 gives the full variable domain: EAGVTQSPTHLIKTRGQQATLRCSPISGHTSVYWYQQALGLGLQFLLWYDEGEERNRGNFPPRFSGRQFPNYSSELNVNALELEDSALYLCASSLSGEYTQYFGPGTRLTVL.

CDR3: CASSLEDRRGSETQYF. CDR3 nucleotides: TGTGCCAGCAGTTTAGAGGACAGGAGGGGGTCAGAGACCCAGTACTTC. This chain uses TRBV28 with TRBJ2-5; TRBD1 is a possible D gene (7 bases). CDR3 length equals 16 residues. The V end lost 2 bases, the J end lost 4 bases, and 17 bases lay between the germline ends. Germline CDR1 MDHEN, CDR2 SYDVKM.

The rearrangement joins TRBV11-2 to TRBJ2-7; D is uncertain. Trimming removed 4 bases at V and 2 bases at J, with 6 bases between. This CDR3 is 12 amino acids long. Germline V gives CDR1 SGHAT, CDR2 FQNNGV. The CDR3 reads CASSSITYEQYF. The CDR3 DNA follows: TGTGCCAGCAGCTCCATTACCTACGAGCAGTACTTC.

V gene TRBV5-1 combines with J gene TRBJ2-1, with TRBD2 as a possible D gene (6 bases). The V gene's germline CDR1 is SGHRS and CDR2 YFSETQ. The germline V and J ends were trimmed by 0 bases and 8 bases, with 12 bases remaining between them. The CDR3 runs 14 residues. CDR3 amino acids: CASSLELRRDEQFF. CDR3 DNA sequence: TGCGCCAGCAGCTTGGAACTCAGGAGGGATGAGCAGTTCTTC.

This clonotype was seen more than once but under ten times. The gene calls are TRBV5-6 and TRBJ1-2; 7 bases fit TRBD1. Germline V gene sequence: CDR1 SGHDT, CDR2 YYEEEE. There are 14 residues in the CDR3. Trimming took 0 bases from V and 4 from J; bases not matched to a gene: 3. In DNA form, the CDR3 reads TGTGCCAGCAGCTTGGGACAGGGACCCTATGGCTACACCTTC. As protein: CASSLGQGPYGYTF. The entire variable domain, with the rest obtained from reference TRBV5-6 and TRBJ1-2, is as follows: DAGVTQSPTHLIKTRGQQVTLRCSPKSGHDTVSWYQQALGQGPQFIFQYYEEEERQRGNFPDRFSGHQFPNYSSELNVNALLLGDSALYLCASSLGQGPYGYTFGSGTRLTVV.

This chain links TRBV20-1 with TRBJ2-7; D is unresolved. Germline V gene sequence: CDR1 DFQATT, CDR2 SNEGSKA (reference sequence). Trimming left V 0 bases short and J 2 bases short, with 11 bases between. The CDR3 totals 14 residues. The CDR3 sequence is CSARDLGITYEQYF. CDR3 DNA: TGCAGTGCTAGAGATCTTGGGATAACCTACGAGCAGTACTTC.

V usage is TRBV9 and J usage is TRBJ1-5; D is unclear. The length of the CDR3 is 14 residues. Germline values: CDR1 SGDLS, CDR2 YYNGEE. Trimming left V 0 bases short and J 4 bases short, with 8 bases between. CDR3 loop: CASSVGGFNQPQHF. Written as DNA, the CDR3 is TGTGCCAGCAGCGTAGGTGGATTTAATCAGCCCCAGCATTTT.

The rearrangement links TRBV4-2 to TRBJ2-1; D is perhaps TRBD1 or TRBD2 (5 bases each). The CDR3 loop spans 13 amino acids. Per the germline V gene, CDR1 is LGHNA and CDR2 is YNFKEQ. The V and J ends lost 0 bases and 7 bases respectively, with 7 bases between them. CDR3 in DNA: TGTGCCAGCAGCCAAGAATGGGGGAATGAGCAGTTCTTC. Translation: CASSQEWGNEQFF.

CDR3 in amino acids: CASSQEGRIYEQYF. The CDR3 DNA is TGCGCCAGCAGCCAAGAAGGCCGAATCTACGAGCAGTACTTC. The chain links TRBV4-1 to TRBJ2-7; unclear D gene. CDR3 length: 14 residues. The V gene lost 0 bases and the J gene lost 3 bases, with 9 bases spanning the gap. CDR1 and CDR2 (germline): MGHRA, YSYEKL.

The chain joins TRBV5-6 to TRBJ2-2, with D perhaps being TRBD1 or TRBD2 (6 bases each). Germline CDR1 SGHDT, CDR2 YYEEEE. The germline V and J ends were trimmed by 2 bases and 3 bases, with 11 bases remaining between them. This CDR3 spans 15 amino acids. In nucleotides, the CDR3 is TGTGCCAGCAGCTTCTACAGGGAGGACACCGGGGAGCTGTTTTTT. Its protein is CASSFYREDTGELFF.

This clonotype was seen only once. The gene calls are TRBV11-2 and TRBJ2-7, with D possibly matching TRBD2 (5 bases). The CDR3 loop spans 14 amino acids. The germline V and J ends were trimmed by 6 bases and 5 bases, with 17 bases remaining between them. Germline CDR1 is SGHAT and CDR2 is FQNNGV. CDR3 in amino acids: CASSFFEGMDEQYF. CDR3 bases: TGTGCCAGCAGTTTTTTTGAGGGAATGGACGAGCAGTACTTC.

The J gene is TRBJ2-2, the V gene TRBV9; the D is unclear. The CDR3 sequence is 14 residues long. The V end lost 6 bases, the J end lost 3 bases, and 12 bases lay between the germline ends. In germline, CDR1 is SGDLS, CDR2 YYNGEE. The CDR3 DNA reads TGTGCCAGCAACTCTAAATTAGACACCGGGGAGCTGTTTTTT. Translation: CASNSKLDTGELFF.

This chain connects TRBV28 to TRBJ2-4, with D possibly being TRBD1 (5 bases). From germline, CDR1 is MDHEN and CDR2 SYDVKM. The CDR3 is 16 residues long. V lost 4 bases and J 0 bases, leaving 13 bases between the germline ends. The CDR3 spells CASSSTGPLAKNIQYF. For the CDR3, the DNA is TGTGCCAGCAGTTCTACAGGCCCCCTAGCCAAAAACATTCAGTACTTC.

V is TRBV2 and J is TRBJ1-6; D is perhaps TRBD1 (6 bases). The germline V gene has CDR1 SNHLY and CDR2 FYNNEI. The V gene lost 5 bases and the J gene lost 8 bases, with 13 bases spanning the gap. The length of the CDR3 is 14 residues. The CDR3 sequence: CASSLTGSDSPLHF. CDR3 sequence (DNA): TGTGCCAGCAGTCTAACAGGGAGCGATTCACCCCTCCACTTT.

The CDR3 is CASSLGVHSYNEQFF. The CDR3 DNA is TGTGCCAGCAGTTTGGGGGTTCACTCCTACAATGAGCAGTTCTTC. The chain has TRBV12-3 or TRBV12-4 and TRBJ2-1; D may correspond to TRBD1 or TRBD2 (5 bases each). CDR3 length: 15 residues. Trimming removed 3 bases from V and 0 bases from J, with 9 bases in between.

V usage is TRBV6-6 and J usage is TRBJ2-7, with TRBD2 matching 7 bases. The germline V gene has CDR1 MNHNY and CDR2 SVGAGI (reference sequence). V was clipped by 0 bases and J by 5 bases; unmatched bases: 7. The CDR3 length is 15 residues. Written as DNA, the CDR3 is TGTGCCAGCAGTTACTCGCGCGGGGGAGGTGACGAGCAGTACTTC. Encoded protein: CASSYSRGGGDEQYF.

This chain uses TRBV9 with TRBJ2-7; D may correspond to TRBD1 or TRBD2 (5 bases each). The length of the CDR3 is 15 residues. CDR1 and CDR2 (germline): SGDLS, YYNGEE. Trimming stripped 0 bases from V and 0 bases from J, with 10 bases between. CDR3 DNA: TGTGCCAGCAGCGTAGTTCCAGGGACCTCCTACGAGCAGTACTTC. Translated, it gives CASSVVPGTSYEQYF.

The rearrangement joins TRBV27 to TRBJ2-2; TRBD2 aligns across 8 bases. Germline CDR1 reads MNHEY; CDR2 reads SMNVEV (reference sequence). The CDR3 extends over 15 amino acids. The V and J ends lost 0 bases and 7 bases, in that order; junction bases with no gene match: 4. The chain's CDR3 is CASSLSNGGGGELFF. CDR3 nucleotide sequence: TGTGCCAGCAGTTTATCAAACGGGGGGGGCGGGGAGCTGTTTTTT.

The rearrangement links TRBV14 to TRBJ2-7; perhaps TRBD1 as D (6 bases). This CDR3 has 14 residues. Germline CDR1 is SGHDN and CDR2 is FVKESK. Trimming shortened V by 4 bases and J by 2 bases, and 12 bases separated the two germline ends. Here the CDR3 reads CASSPRGGAYEQYF. The CDR3 DNA reads as TGTGCCAGCAGCCCCCGAGGGGGAGCCTACGAGCAGTACTTC. The full variable domain, with the rest looked up from reference TRBV14 and TRBJ2-7, is EAGVTQFPSHSVIEKGQTVTLRCDPISGHDNLYWYRRVMGKEIKFLLHFVKESKQDESGMPNNRFLAERTGGTYSTLKVQPAELEDSGVYFCASSPRGGAYEQYFGPGTRLTVT.

This clonotype has only one observation. The chain couples TRBV29-1 to TRBJ1-1; D may be TRBD1 (5 bases). This CDR3 spans 16 amino acids. The V end lost 4 bases, the J end lost 1 base, and 19 bases lay between the germline ends. Germline CDR1 is SQVTM and CDR2 is ANQGSEA. The DNA for the CDR3 is TGCAGCGTTGTAGGGGCAACCCTTCCTTCGAACACTGAAGCTTTCTTT. It translates to CSVVGATLPSNTEAFF.

The chain couples TRBV6-5 to TRBJ2-1, with unresolved D. This CDR3 has 13 residues. V was cut by 2 bases and J by 12 bases, with 14 bases left in between. The germline gives CDR1 MNHEY, CDR2 SVGAGI. Here the CDR3 DNA reads TGTGCCAGCAGTTACGTTAGACTGGGTGGGCAGTTCTTC. Its protein is CASSYVRLGGQFF.

The chain employs TRBV12-3 or TRBV12-4 and TRBJ2-1; D remains unclear. This CDR3 comprises 15 residues. V lost 1 base to trimming and J lost 3 bases, with 10 bases between them. The CDR3 sequence is CASSLGGSYYNEQFF. CDR3 coding DNA: TGTGCCAGCAGTTTAGGAGGCTCCTACTACAATGAGCAGTTCTTC.

This clonotype has just one count. The chain uses TRBV9 and TRBJ1-1; weak D call: TRBD1 (6 bases). Per the germline V gene, CDR1 is SGDLS and CDR2 is YYNGEE. CDR3 length: 15 residues. V shed 3 bases and J shed 4 bases, with 16 bases lying between them. The CDR3 DNA is TGTGCCAGCAGCGCGAGGGGGGGCGGTAGCACTGAAGCTTTCTTT. This gives the protein CASSARGGGSTEAFF.